These 19 T cell receptor beta chains share one sample of origin, sequenced in a study of T cells in Graves' hyperthyroidism and ophthalmopathy. Amplified regions were TCR beta CDR3 sequences from RNA transcripts. The study used the HTBI primer set for a first-round RT-PCR of the TCR CDR3. Using its own MiXCR run on the multiplex PCR reads, TCRdb lists one record per CDR3 protein. The data hold under 350,000 distinct CDR3 sequences, with about an eighth observed a single time. The sample was blood. These TCRs come from a woman aged 25-40 years with Graves' hyperthyroidism that later progressed to Graves' ophthalmopathy.

This clonotype was detected once. The rearrangement links TRBV7-3 to TRBJ2-1; a weak D match, TRBD1 (6 bases). The CDR3 spans 16 residues. The germline CDR1 and CDR2 sequences are SGHTA and FQGTGA. V gave up 1 base and J gave up 0 bases, with 10 bases separating them. This chain's CDR3 is CASSLKGRGSYNEQFF. In DNA, the CDR3 is TGTGCCAGCAGCTTAAAGGGCAGGGGCTCCTACAATGAGCAGTTCTTC.

This clonotype was counted ten times or more. This sequence joins TRBV6-1 and TRBJ1-5; D is unresolved. CDR1 is MNHNS and CDR2 is SASEGT in the germline V gene. CDR3 length: 14 amino acids. V dropped 6 bases and J dropped 0 bases, with 9 bases sitting between them. CDR3 sequence reads: CASRTGSSNQPQHF. The DNA of the CDR3 is TGTGCCAGCAGGACGGGGAGTAGCAATCAGCCCCAGCATTTT.

DNA for the CDR3: TGTGCCAGCAGTGGGACTAGCGGGAGGCCCTCCTACGAGCAGTACTTC. Protein sequence: CASSGTSGRPSYEQYF. This rearrangement joins TRBV6-1 to TRBJ2-7; 14 nucleotides line up with TRBD2. The germline gives CDR1 MNHNS, CDR2 SASEGT. Germline trimming cut 4 bases from V and 0 bases from J; bases unmatched to any gene: 2. The CDR3 totals 16 residues.

As for this clonotype: The junction departs from the called germline gene at one end, perhaps through a read error. The rearrangement joins TRBV27 to TRBJ1-5; a possible D gene is TRBD1 (5 bases). Germline CDR1 is MNHEY and CDR2 is SMNVEV (reference sequence). The CDR3 runs 16 residues. The CDR3: CASSKGRPILNQLQHF. CDR3 DNA: TGTGCCAGCTCTAAGGGGCGACCTATTCTCAATCAGCTCCAGCATTTT.

This clonotype was seen a handful of times. This may come from a read error, since a much larger clone is one base off. The chain combines TRBV11-2 with TRBJ2-2; 11 bases align to TRBD2. V lost 5 bases to trimming and J lost 6 bases; unmatched junction nucleotides: 11. The CDR3 is made up of 17 amino acids. Germline loops: CDR1 SGHAT, CDR2 FQNNGV. The CDR3 DNA follows: TGTGCCAGCAGCCTAGCGATGACTAGCGGGAAAGCCGGGGAGCTGTTTTTT. Translating gives CASSLAMTSGKAGELFF.

This clonotype was observed many times. This chain joins TRBV28 and TRBJ2-5; D perhaps matches TRBD1 (6 bases). The CDR3 has 15 amino acids. CDR1 MDHEN and CDR2 SYDVKM come from the germline V gene. With 5 bases removed from V and 4 bases from J, the gap between germline ends came to 17 bases. Here the CDR3 reads CASSLSLTGRETQYF. The CDR3 nucleotides are TGTGCCAGCAGTCTATCCCTGACAGGTAGAGAGACCCAGTACTTC.

J is TRBJ2-3 and V is TRBV20-1; tentatively, D is TRBD1 (6 bases). There are 14 residues in the CDR3. In germline, CDR1 is DFQATT, CDR2 SNEGSKA (reference sequence). Trimming removed 5 bases at V and 3 bases at J, with 15 bases between. CDR3 nucleotide sequence: TGCAGTGCTCAACACAGGGTTCGAACAGATACGCAGTATTTT. This codes for CSAQHRVRTDTQYF.

This clonotype was seen repeatedly, ten times or more. The chain is built from TRBV10-3 and TRBJ2-5; D remains unclear. The CDR3 covers 13 residues. Germline assignment: CDR1 ENHRY and CDR2 SYGVKD. With 4 bases removed from V and 5 bases from J, the gap between germline ends came to 11 bases. In DNA, the CDR3 is TGTGCCATCAGTGGCGATTATCGGGAGACCCAGTACTTC. Translated: CAISGDYRETQYF.

This clonotype was counted between two and nine times. The V call is TRBV6-2 or TRBV6-3, the J call TRBJ2-3; 13 nucleotides match TRBD2. The germline V gene has CDR1 MNHEY and CDR2 SVGEGT. The V gene end was trimmed by 1 base and the J gene end by 0 bases; junction bases not matched to a gene: 7. The CDR3 consists of 19 residues. CDR3 residues: CASSYYTSGRAFSTDTQYF. The CDR3 bases are TGTGCCAGCAGTTACTATACTAGCGGGAGGGCCTTTAGCACAGATACGCAGTATTTT.

This clonotype was seen at least ten times. The chain is built from TRBV4-1 and TRBJ1-1, with a possible D match to TRBD1 (6 bases). Trimming pared 4 bases from V and 4 bases from J, leaving 13 bases between. This CDR3 region has 14 residues. Germline CDR1 reads MGHRA; CDR2 reads YSYEKL. CDR3 protein: CASSLEGRGTEAFF. DNA of the CDR3: TGCGCCAGCAGCCTAGAAGGCAGGGGCACTGAAGCTTTCTTT.

This clonotype has a count of ten or more. This chain uses TRBV18 with TRBJ1-6; tentative D call: TRBD1 (6 bases). The CDR3 extends over 16 amino acids. V was shortened by 2 bases and J by 8 bases, with 16 bases between the two germline ends. Germline V lookup: CDR1 KGHSH, CDR2 LQKENI. The CDR3 is CASSPNAGAIDSPLHF. The CDR3 DNA follows: TGTGCCAGCTCACCAAACGCAGGGGCTATTGATTCACCCCTCCACTTT. Combining the CDR3 with reference TRBV18 and TRBJ1-6 gives the whole variable domain NAGVMQNPRHLVRRRGQEARLRCSPMKGHSHVYWYRQLPEEGLKFMVYLQKENIIDESGMPKERFSAEFPKEGPSILRIQQVVRGDSAAYFCASSPNAGAIDSPLHFGNGTRLTVT.

In this sample, this clonotype turned up many times. The chain combines TRBV20-1 with TRBJ2-4; 11 nucleotides line up with TRBD2. This CDR3 region has 16 residues. In germline, CDR1 is DFQATT, CDR2 SNEGSKA (reference sequence). V lost 3 bases to trimming and J lost 6 bases; unmatched junction nucleotides: 10. CDR3 bases: TGCAGTGCTAGGGTGGCTAGCGGGAGGTTCGGAAACATTCAGTACTTC. The encoded protein is CSARVASGRFGNIQYF.

This clonotype was recorded many times. The genes are TRBV28 and TRBJ2-3; D is ambiguous. V was pared by 7 bases and J by 7 bases, with 9 bases between. From germline, CDR1 is MDHEN and CDR2 SYDVKM. This CDR3 has 11 residues. The CDR3 spells CASTTEHTQYF. The CDR3 DNA reads TGTGCCAGCACAACAGAGCATACGCAGTATTTT.

Ten or more counts support this clonotype. The chain uses TRBV11-3 and TRBJ2-7, with 7 bases that match TRBD1. Germline CDR1 is SGHNT and CDR2 is YENEEA. Losses at the gene ends were 6 bases for V and 6 bases for J; bases not matched to a gene: 5. The length of the CDR3 is 12 residues. For the CDR3, the DNA is TGTGCCAGCAGTTTAACAGGGGCCGAGCAGTACTTC. This codes for CASSLTGAEQYF.

The gene calls are TRBV4-2 and TRBJ2-2; 8 bases agree with TRBD1. V lost 4 bases, J lost 5 bases, and 9 bases stayed unmatched. The germline CDR1 and CDR2 sequences are LGHNA and YNFKEQ. The CDR3 extends over 16 amino acids. The DNA of the CDR3 is TGTGCCAGCAGCCCTGGACAGGGTTTCCTAACCGGGGAGCTGTTTTTT. Protein: CASSPGQGFLTGELFF.

This clonotype was seen many times. The chain links TRBV7-9 to TRBJ2-3, with D perhaps TRBD2 (5 bases). The length of the CDR3 is 15 residues. The germline CDR1 and CDR2 sequences are SEHNR and FQNEAQ (reference sequence). V was trimmed by 1 base and J by 2 bases, leaving 10 bases between them. CDR3 coding DNA: TGTGCCAGCAGCTTAGATTGGGAGTTCACAGATACGCAGTATTTT. Protein: CASSLDWEFTDTQYF.

This clonotype was picked up many times. V gene TRBV5-1 combines with J gene TRBJ1-2; D gene ambiguous. Trimming stripped 4 bases from V and 8 bases from J, with 12 bases between. The germline CDR1 and CDR2 sequences are SGHRS and YFSETQ. The CDR3 extends over 12 amino acids. The chain's CDR3 is CASSGEGPGYTF. The CDR3 DNA reads as TGCGCCAGCAGCGGGGAAGGTCCCGGCTACACCTTC.

At least ten counts were recorded for this clonotype. The rearrangement uses TRBV28 and TRBJ1-5; no reliable D call. Germline assignment: CDR1 MDHEN and CDR2 SYDVKM. The CDR3 contains 14 residues. V was pared by 2 bases and J by 1 base, with 6 bases between. CDR3 in amino acids: CASSLRESNQPQHF. In nucleotides, the CDR3 is TGTGCCAGCAGTTTACGGGAGAGCAATCAGCCCCAGCATTTT.

This clonotype was observed at least ten times. V is TRBV13 and J is TRBJ2-1, with D unresolved. The CDR3 runs to 17 residues. The ends were cut back, 2 bases at V and 0 bases at J, with 14 bases in the middle. CDR1 is PRHDT, CDR2 FYEKMQ, per germline (reference sequence). The DNA of the CDR3 is TGTGCCAGCAGCTTACACTCGGGCATTAGCTCCTACAATGAGCAGTTCTTC. It codes for CASSLHSGISSYNEQFF.